The present T cell receptor (beta chain) was sequenced within a study of Ad26.COV2.S vaccination and SARS-CoV-2 variants. Study-level information: The donor belonged to the COV1001 Ad26.COV2.S trial arm.

Notes on this clone: Its target is unknown.

The sample's treatment: 15 to 20 received Ad26.COV2.S at low or high dose, single or two shots; 5 received placebo; per-sample allocation not given. Samples analyzed were those drawn on day 63 after the first vaccine or placebo injection. Donor was an adult aged 18-55 years in Boston. Study observations and caveats: Placebo recipients had lower spike-specific TCR breadth than vaccine recipients. Analyses of TCR breadth and depth may have underestimated total T cell responses.

Using immunoSEQ multiplex PCR, the repertoire was profiled, and TCRdb retains in-frame clones only, with some absent. The table shows about 350,000 clones, with around 88% occurring only once. Germline CDR1 SGHRS, CDR2 YFSETQ. V lost 4 bases and J lost 6; bases outside the gene matches: 10. The CDR3 runs 16 residues. V gene TRBV5-1 combines with J gene TRBJ2-2, with 9 bases fitting TRBD1. The receptor was isolated from a person between 18 and 65 years old who received the Ad26.COV2.S COVID-19 vaccine or a placebo. Sequences were derived from peripheral blood, sampled in a trial of Ad26.COV2.S vaccine versus placebo. Here the CDR3 reads CASSTKQGAGAGELFF. As DNA, the CDR3 is TGCGCCAGCAGCACTAAACAGGGGGCAGGCGCCGGGGAGCTGTTTTTT. Full variable domain (remainder filled in from reference TRBV5-1 and TRBJ2-2): KAGVTQTPRYLIKTRGQQVTLSCSPISGHRSVSWYQQTPGQGLQFLFEYFSETQRNKGNFPGRFSGRQFSNSRSEMNVSTLELGDSALYLCASSTKQGAGAGELFFGEGSRLTVL.